These 27 T cell receptor beta chains share one sample of origin, sequenced in a study of graft-versus-host responses after intestinal transplantation. Their antigens remain unidentified. Produced via immunoSEQ multiplex PCR; TCRdb's table is partial and in-frame only. This sample carries about 130,000 clones, 80% to 95% of them seen once, and the ten largest clones take about 0.19%. Sequenced material: unstimulated CD4+ T cells sorted from spleen or lymph node cells, taken before intestinal transplant. The receptor set was obtained from a human donor who received an intestinal transplant.

The chain has TRBV5-1 and TRBJ2-7; possible D gene TRBD1, 5 bases. The CDR3 runs 16 residues. Trimming left V 1 base short and J 1 base short, with 15 bases between. Looked up from germline, CDR1 is SGHRS and CDR2 is YFSETQ. CDR3 loop: CASSLSSQGVSYEQYF. The CDR3 DNA reads TGCGCCAGCAGCTTGTCGTCCCAGGGCGTTTCCTACGAGCAGTACTTC.

The rearrangement links TRBV7-8 to TRBJ2-7; 12 bases map to TRBD2. Germline V gene data show CDR1 as SGHVS and CDR2 as FQNEAQ. Losses at the gene ends were 4 bases for V and 2 bases for J; bases not matched to a gene: 3. The CDR3 extends over 15 amino acids. The CDR3 spells CASSSLAGGPYEQYF. The CDR3 DNA is TGTGCCAGCAGCTCGCTAGCGGGAGGGCCCTACGAGCAGTACTTC.

The chain joins TRBV2 to TRBJ2-4, with 8 bases matching TRBD2. Germline CDR1 SNHLY, CDR2 FYNNEI. Losses at the gene ends were 4 bases for V and 9 bases for J; bases not matched to a gene: 5. The CDR3 loop spans 13 amino acids. The CDR3 region has the DNA TGTGCCAGCAGTGCAGCGGGAGCCAGCATTCAGTACTTC. It yields the protein CASSAAGASIQYF. The whole variable domain, remainder taken from reference TRBV2 and TRBJ2-4, is EPEVTQTPSHQVTQMGQEVILRCVPISNHLYFYWYRQILGQKVEFLVSFYNNEISEKSEIFDDQFSVERPDGSNFTLKIRSTKLEDSAMYFCASSAAGASIQYFGAGTRLSVL.

The chain employs TRBV11-2 and TRBJ1-2; TRBD1 matches 7 bases. Germline-derived CDR1 and CDR2 are SGHAT and FQNNGV. V was pared by 5 bases and J by 2 bases, with 5 bases of the junction left unmatched. The CDR3 sequence is 14 residues long. CDR3 amino acids: CASSPLTGNYGYTF. The CDR3 coding sequence is TGTGCCAGCAGCCCTTTGACAGGGAACTATGGCTACACCTTC.

In nucleotides, the CDR3 is TGTGCCAGCAGCTTCCCCGAGATGATCTACGAGCAGTACTTC. It encodes CASSFPEMIYEQYF. The chain couples TRBV5-6 to TRBJ2-7; the D is unclear. Trimming removed 2 bases at V and 3 bases at J, with 12 bases between. Germline V gene sequence: CDR1 SGHDT, CDR2 YYEEEE. The CDR3 contains 14 residues.

The chain joins TRBV5-5 to TRBJ2-7, with 7 positions matching TRBD1. The germline V gene encodes CDR1 SGHKS and CDR2 YYEKEE (reference sequence). V lost 2 bases to trimming and J lost 0 bases; unmatched junction nucleotides: 5. The CDR3 is 15 amino acids. The CDR3 region is CASSFYGTDSYEQYF. DNA for the CDR3: TGTGCCAGCAGCTTCTATGGGACAGACTCCTACGAGCAGTACTTC.

In its sample, this clone was seen a few times. This chain connects TRBV10-1 to TRBJ2-5; D remains ambiguous. The ends were cut back, 9 bases at V and 2 bases at J, with 1 base in the middle. The CDR3 has 9 amino acids. Germline CDR1 and CDR2: WNHNN and SYGVQD (reference sequence). The CDR3 reads CASQETQYF. The CDR3 bases are TGCGCCAGTCAAGAGACCCAGTACTTC.

This sequence joins TRBV6-6 and TRBJ2-6; D remains ambiguous. This CDR3 region has 15 residues. Trimming took 1 base from V and 2 from J, leaving 6 bases between them. Germline CDR1 MNHNY, CDR2 SVGAGI (reference sequence). The CDR3 spells CASSYWRTGANVLTF. CDR3 nucleotide sequence: TGTGCCAGCAGTTACTGGCGAACTGGGGCCAACGTCCTGACTTTC.

This rearrangement joins TRBV5-6 to TRBJ2-1, with 7 positions matching TRBD2. CDR3 length: 16 amino acids. Losses at the gene ends were 2 bases for V and 5 bases for J; bases not matched to a gene: 10. Germline V gene lookup returns CDR1 SGHDT and CDR2 YYEEEE. CDR3 coding DNA: TGTGCCAGCAGCTTCCCGACTAGCAACATGCACAATGAGCAGTTCTTC. This translates into CASSFPTSNMHNEQFF.

This clone has only a few counts. The rearrangement links TRBV28 to TRBJ2-7, with 8 bases lining up with TRBD2. This CDR3 region has 15 residues. Germline loops: CDR1 MDHEN, CDR2 SYDVKM. V shed 5 bases and J 5 bases; nucleotides not matched to a gene: 11. CDR3 sequence reads: CASSPPAGGGNEQYF. In DNA, the CDR3 is TGTGCCAGCAGTCCCCCTGCGGGAGGAGGGAACGAGCAGTACTTC.

The J gene is TRBJ2-5, the V gene TRBV5-4; 10 bases fit TRBD1. The J call may be in error: the DNA end matches TRBJ2-7 better. The CDR3 is made up of 16 amino acids. The V gene's germline CDR1 is SGHNT and CDR2 YYREEE (reference sequence). CDR3 nucleotides: TGTGCCAGCAGCTTGGGGACAGGGGGTGTTCCCTACGAGCAGTACTTC. Translation: CASSLGTGGVPYEQYF.

V is TRBV28 and J is TRBJ2-1, with a possible D match to TRBD1 (5 bases). The CDR3 has 12 amino acids. Germline CDR1 MDHEN, CDR2 SYDVKM. V dropped 5 bases and J dropped 10 bases, with 12 bases sitting between them. The CDR3 loop reads CASSVGVGEQFF. CDR3 DNA sequence: TGTGCCAGCAGTGTAGGGGTGGGGGAGCAGTTCTTC. Using reference TRBV28 and TRBJ2-1 for the parts outside the CDR3, the full variable domain is DVKVTQSSRYLVKRTGEKVFLECVQDMDHENMFWYRQDPGLGLRLIYFSYDVKMKEKGDIPEGYSVSREKKERFSLILESASTNQTSMYLCASSVGVGEQFFGPGTRLTVL.

CDR3 nucleotide sequence: TGTGCCAGCAGCTTACGGCCGGGACTAGCGGCCTACGAGCAGTACTTC. It yields the protein CASSLRPGLAAYEQYF. The chain has TRBV7-9 and TRBJ2-7; 11 positions agree with TRBD2. Germline lookup yields CDR1 SEHNR and CDR2 FQNEAQ (reference sequence). The junction had 5 bases not matched to a gene; V was cut back by 2 bases and J by 2 bases. The CDR3 is 16 residues long. Supplemented by reference TRBV7-9 and TRBJ2-7, the full variable domain reads DTGVSQNPRHKITKRGQNVTFRCDPISEHNRLYWYRQTLGQGPEFLTYFQNEAQLEKSRLLSDRFSAERPKGSFSTLEIQRTEQGDSAMYLCASSLRPGLAAYEQYFGPGTRLTVT.

The chain combines TRBV28 with TRBJ1-5; 10 bases fit TRBD1. Per germline, CDR1 MDHEN and CDR2 SYDVKM. The V segment lost 11 bases and the J segment 4 bases; nucleotides outside the gene matches: 8. This CDR3 spans 14 amino acids. The CDR3 loop reads CAVSGTGVNQPQHF. In DNA, the CDR3 is TGTGCCGTTAGCGGGACAGGGGTAAATCAGCCCCAGCATTTT.

Written as DNA, the CDR3 is TGTGCCACCAGCAGAGATTTGAACAGGGACCAAGAGACCCAGTACTTC. It yields the protein CATSRDLNRDQETQYF. J is TRBJ2-5 and V is TRBV15, with TRBD1 as a possible D gene (6 bases). Germline values: CDR1 LNHNV, CDR2 YYDKDF (reference sequence). With 0 bases removed from V and 0 bases from J, the gap between germline ends came to 11 bases. CDR3 length equals 16 residues.

The J gene is TRBJ1-2, the V gene TRBV30, with D perhaps matching TRBD1 (5 bases). Germline assignment: CDR1 GTSNPN and CDR2 SVGIG (reference sequence). Trimming removed 0 bases from V and 4 bases from J, with 12 bases in between. The CDR3 spans 14 residues. CDR3 in amino acids: CAWSVGELFYGYTF. CDR3 coding DNA: TGTGCCTGGAGTGTGGGGGAGCTTTTCTATGGCTACACCTTC.

The chain employs TRBV4-2 and TRBJ2-2; D is perhaps TRBD1 (6 bases). Germline-derived CDR1 and CDR2 are LGHNA and YNFKEQ. The CDR3 is made up of 16 amino acids. Between the trimmed V and J ends, which lost 4 bases and 0 bases, there was a span of 12 bases. CDR3 in DNA: TGTGCCAGCAGCCCTCAAAGACAGGCGAACACCGGGGAGCTGTTTTTT. This sequence encodes CASSPQRQANTGELFF.

V is TRBV6-1 and J is TRBJ1-1; no reliable D call. The CDR3 spans 15 residues. V was trimmed by 1 base and J by 6 bases, leaving 15 bases between them. Germline V CDR1 and CDR2: MNHNS, SASEGT. This CDR3 reads CASSEGTGFGAEAFF. DNA for the CDR3: TGTGCCAGCAGTGAAGGGACCGGGTTTGGGGCTGAAGCTTTCTTT.

The rearrangement joins TRBV28 to TRBJ2-3; perhaps TRBD2 as D (6 bases). The germline V gene has CDR1 MDHEN and CDR2 SYDVKM. V lost 4 bases and J 4 bases, leaving 12 bases between the germline ends. The CDR3 is made up of 14 amino acids. This CDR3 is CASSSGVGADTQYF. CDR3 DNA sequence: TGTGCCAGCAGTTCGGGAGTAGGGGCAGATACGCAGTATTTT.

The chain combines TRBV4-3 with TRBJ2-1; the match to TRBD1 covers 7 bases. The ends lost 0 bases at V and 7 bases at J; junction bases unmatched: 9. The CDR3 is 16 amino acids. The germline gives CDR1 LGHNA, CDR2 YSLEER. CDR3 loop: CASSQDVQGPRNEQFF. The CDR3 nucleotides are TGCGCCAGCAGCCAAGATGTACAGGGGCCTAGAAATGAGCAGTTCTTC.

The chain is built from TRBV6-5 and TRBJ1-5; 9 bases fit TRBD1. Germline CDR1 is MNHEY and CDR2 is SVGAGI. With V trimmed by 7 bases and J by 3 bases, 4 bases remained unmatched. This CDR3 comprises 14 residues. This CDR3 reads CASKGQGLNQPQHF. The CDR3 DNA sequence: TGTGCCAGCAAGGGACAGGGACTCAATCAGCCCCAGCATTTT.

The CDR3 sequence: CASSVGAGGNTEAFF. CDR3 nucleotide sequence: TGTGCCAGCAGCGTAGGGGCAGGGGGGAACACTGAAGCTTTCTTT. The chain combines TRBV9 with TRBJ1-1; 7 positions agree with TRBD1. V dropped 0 bases and J dropped 1; count of bases not matched to a gene: 3. CDR3 size: 15 residues. Germline V gene sequence: CDR1 SGDLS, CDR2 YYNGEE.

The chain is built from TRBV14 and TRBJ2-5; D not resolved. The germline V gene encodes CDR1 SGHDN and CDR2 FVKESK. This CDR3 region has 13 residues. V lost 0 bases, J lost 5 bases, and 7 bases lay in between. CDR3 amino acids: CASSQDFGETQYF. For the CDR3, the DNA is TGTGCCAGCAGCCAAGACTTCGGGGAGACCCAGTACTTC.

V usage is TRBV14 and J usage is TRBJ2-5, with TRBD2 identical over 10 bases. Germline V gives CDR1 SGHDN, CDR2 FVKESK. The junction had 3 bases not matched to a gene; V was cut back by 2 bases and J by 6 bases. The CDR3 length is 14 residues. In DNA, the CDR3 is TGTGCCAGCAGCCAACTAGCGGGAGTTCAGACCCAGTACTTC. It codes for CASSQLAGVQTQYF.

The chain employs TRBV10-3 and TRBJ1-2; 10 bases agree with TRBD1. Germline CDR1 ENHRY, CDR2 SYGVKD. CDR3 size: 17 residues. Trimming cost V 2 bases and J 3 bases; bases outside gene matches: 9. The CDR3 region is CAISEQGRDRGDYGYTF. For the CDR3, the DNA is TGTGCCATCAGTGAGCAGGGACGGGACAGGGGTGACTATGGCTACACCTTC.

This chain joins TRBV11-2 and TRBJ2-2; 15 bases line up with TRBD2. The junction had 8 bases not matched to a gene; V was cut back by 5 bases and J by 4 bases. This CDR3 is 18 amino acids long. The germline gives CDR1 SGHAT, CDR2 FQNNGV. As DNA, the CDR3 is TGTGCCAGCAGCCCATATCGGGGACTAGCGGGAGGCACCGGGGAGCTGTTTTTT. Protein: CASSPYRGLAGGTGELFF.

The chain combines TRBV5-1 with TRBJ2-5, with D perhaps being TRBD1 or TRBD2 (5 bases each). Trimming stripped 0 bases from V and 5 bases from J, with 23 bases between. CDR1 is SGHRS, CDR2 YFSETQ, per germline. The CDR3 is made up of 18 amino acids. The CDR3 protein is CASSLAPPAAGSRETQYF. The DNA of the CDR3 is TGCGCCAGCAGCTTGGCACCCCCGGCCGCAGGGAGCAGGGAGACCCAGTACTTC.